The clone carrying this T cell receptor (beta chain) was seen many times. Its target is not known. The CDR3 length is 15 residues. CDR1 LNHDA and CDR2 SQIVND come from the germline V gene (reference sequence). J lost 7 bases, V lost 4 bases, and 9 bases had no gene match. The sample originates from a study of T cell repertoires in cytomegalovirus infection. Study-level background: Indications came from public TCR beta signatures; they pointed to CMV infection and to a matching HLA type. Broader study findings: Within the response measured ex vivo, HLA-C-restricted CMV-specific TCR beta clonotypes were dominant.

TCRdb fed the reads into MiXCR, producing one record per CDR3 protein. This sample has more than 75,000 distinct CDR3 sequences, with around 3.5% found just once. The V gene is TRBV19, the J gene TRBJ1-5, with 8 bases lining up with TRBD1. Sequences were obtained from PBMCs. This receptor was taken from a human donor in good health (CMV status not recorded). Some clones in this sample may be carry-over from other donors' samples. CDR3 DNA: TGTGCCAGTAGTACCCAGACAGGGGCGTACCAGCCCCAGCATTTT. It translates to CASSTQTGAYQPQHF.